The clone carrying this T cell receptor (beta chain) was seen a handful of times. Its specificity is not known. Via MiXCR, TCRdb re-called the 5' RACE reads, giving one row per CDR3 protein. Of about 400,000 distinct CDR3 sequences in the sample, about a sixth were seen once. This sample was taken from a study of T-cell memory formation after mild COVID-19. Study conclusions and caveats: Chiefly within CM and EM were the contracting CD4+ clones; CD8+ ones were within EMRA. Second-wave clones reaching peak frequency on day 37 lacked confirmed SARS-CoV-2 specificity.

The CDR3 length is 13 residues. CDR1 is MDHEN, CDR2 SYDVKM, per germline. Trimming shortened V by 6 bases and J by 3 bases, and 12 bases separated the two germline ends. The V call is TRBV28, the J call TRBJ2-7, with D possibly matching TRBD2 (7 bases). Material: PBMCs or a T cell subset sorted from them (not recorded which). The TCR comes from a man between 18 and 35 years old who had mild COVID-19 (a few samples of this study predate the infection). Cell type and time point are not known. CDR3 loop: CASSVGGGYEQYV. CDR3 DNA sequence: TGTGCCAGCAGCGTGGGAGGGGGCTACGAGCAGTACGTC.